This TCR beta chain was observed in a study of blood T cells in healthy people across ages. About the study: Template switching caught about one barcoded beta molecule for each two T cells.

Donation came from healthy Caucasian individuals in Russia who were aged 6 to 90. A second PCR, run for about 7 to 11 cycles, used a sample-barcoded 5' primer plus a J-beta primer mix. From the 5' RACE reads, TCRdb called clonotypes with MiXCR, one entry per CDR3 protein. This table holds 1,500,000 or so distinct CDR3 sequences, 59% found once. Deletions cut 6 bases from V and 10 bases from J, with 18 bases between. The CDR3 consists of 13 residues. Sequenced: blood. This TCR was sampled from a man between 18 and 35 years old in good health. The chain has TRBV12-3 or TRBV12-4 and TRBJ1-2, with a tentative D call TRBD1 (6 bases). CDR3 DNA sequence: TGTGCCAGCAGCCCATGGGGGCCAAGTACCTACACCTTC. This encodes CASSPWGPSTYTF.